The T cell receptor (beta chain) under discussion was sequenced for a study of spatial heterogeneity in lung cancer. The wider study: Detection of beta-chain sequences consistently exceeded that of alpha-chain sequences. TCR and UMI combinations that were unique each appeared, on average, more than ten times in raw reads.

This clonotype is judged medium-sized. Unique molecular identifiers tagged every individual TCR cDNA molecule. Each CDR3 protein gets one entry after TCRdb re-called the 5' RACE reads with MiXCR. The repertoire includes about 23,000 distinct CDR3 sequences, about 4.7% of them detected once, and 5.2% sits in the top ten. Per the germline V gene, CDR1 is MDHEN and CDR2 is SYDVKM. The CDR3 totals 19 residues. V was trimmed by 5 bases and J by 0 bases, leaving 20 bases between them. The time point here: sample taken at primary tumor resection. The study sequenced unsorted whole RNA from tumor, nontumor lung or frozen PBMC. There were roughly 78 donors, all of them untreated patients with early-stage non-small cell lung cancer.

The chain joins TRBV28 to TRBJ2-6; D uncertain. This sequence was found in a male donor with early-stage non-small cell lung cancer. This sample comprised PBMCs, obtained at surgery. The CDR3 protein is CASSRFPGVLISGANVLTF. The DNA for the CDR3 is TGTGCCAGCAGTAGATTCCCTGGGGTACTCATCTCTGGGGCCAACGTCCTGACTTTC.